The rows below give T cell receptor beta chains drawn from one sample of a study of technical replicates of blood from a handful of donors. Clones were sequenced by immunoSEQ multiplex PCR, and TCRdb holds only the in-frame ones, with some missing. The table shows tens of thousands of clones, with around 97% occurring only once. The sequencing sample was made of T cells isolated from PBMCs. The receptor set was obtained from a human donor in good health. The CDR3 runs from the conserved cysteine through the conserved F or W.

V,CDR3
TRBV5-4,CASSLRTSGISTDTQYF
TRBV9,CASSLAGGQETQYF
TRBV11-2,CASSFSGNKNIQYF
TRBV6-5,CASSYPPPLTGELFF
TRBV30,CAWSRGPNTGELFF
TRBV27,CASTPTVNRNTEAFF
TRBV10-1,CASRDRDSNQPQHF
TRBV4-1,CASSHDMTVTSSQYF
TRBV19,CASSTSGNSYEQYF
TRBV27,CASRTQGIHQPQHF
TRBV7-8,CASSFQDRGHNEQFF
TRBV5-1,CASSLSVGSNQPQHF
TRBV2,CASRYRNNLGAEAFF
TRBV5-1,CASSFLGVQETQYF
TRBV6-1,CASSWGQLNEKLFF
TRBV7-9,CASSTVAGGPYNEQFF
TRBV6-6,CASSYPGQGDNEQFF
TRBV6-6,CASRVGTFDTDTQYF
TRBV18,CASSPLKGANYGYTF
TRBV5-4,CASSMGQNTGELFF
TRBV28,CASSLSVGAYEQYF
TRBV5-4,CASSLAQGLPGQYF